This T cell receptor (beta chain) was identified during a study of blood T cell repertoires in COVID-19 (dated by TCRdb to the early 2020s). A note on the overall study: Collaborator samples came from the United States, Italy and Spain and covered acute and convalescent phases of COVID-19. Samples came from the ongoing ImmuneRACE study (first 160 participants) plus 1,254 subjects from 6 global collaborators. Nearly every sample came with metadata listing a de-identified subject ID, COVID-19 status, age in years and sex. The repertoires were released in a freely available public database meant as a resource for research on the immune response to SARS-CoV-2. Where available, HLA class I and class II types were taken from metadata supplied by the sample provider and were not determined by assay-based typing. The prospective study material was composed of cDNA or gDNA derived from T cells, B-cell-depleted T cells, or PBMCs. Deeply sampled blood TCRbeta repertoires from subjects exposed to, actively infected with, or recovered from COVID-19 were included in the dataset.

Paper-wide results and their limitations: Clinical and demographic metadata were provided uncurated, with the amount varying by source and participant.

TCRbeta CDR3 regions were amplified from genomic DNA by means of the immunoSEQ Assay, a bias-controlled multiplex PCR. The authors' analysis ran thus. Within the assay, amplification of reference gene primers was used to estimate how many nucleated cells each sample contained. To quantify the absolute abundance of each unique TCRbeta CDR3 rearrangement, sequence reads were collapsed and filtered. For each sample, productive Simpson clonality was calculated by taking the square root of Simpson's diversity index across productive rearrangements. Not all clones reach the TCRdb copy of this immuneACCESS table, which keeps in-frame sequences only. Checked studies attribute under half of the gap to unresolved V genes and leave the rest unexplained. V and J calls and clone size come straight from that table; D and trimming were deduced from the DNA. In this sample the table shows about 370,000 clones, more than 75% of which occur a single time. Clones ranked in the top ten supply roughly a tenth of the sample.

On this clone itself: Its antigen has not been determined. No qualities accompany the bases; no much larger clone lies one base away.

CDR1 MNHEY and CDR2 SVGAGI are derived from the germline V gene. V loses 6 bases, J loses 1 base, and the germline ends lie 10 bases apart. Its CDR3 holds 14 amino acids, cysteine through phenylalanine. Solely the CDR3 DNA is kept, with 42 bases framed from the first base. One collaborating source in Seattle enrolled patients during active infection and followed them longitudinally through the course of disease. The collaborating institutions used their own protocols to collect whole blood in K2EDTA tubes. For TCRbeta analysis, collaborator samples were shipped as frozen whole blood, as isolated PBMCs, or as DNA extracted from either sample type.

The clonotype comes from a woman aged 25 to 45 with COVID-19, enrolled during active disease. The material sequenced was peripheral blood. The V gene is TRBV6-5 and the J gene is TRBJ2-1; the D region possibly corresponds to TRBD2 (5 bases align). Read as DNA, the sequence is TGTGCCAGCAGGAATTCGGGATCCTACAATGAGCAGTTCTTC. Its amino acids are CASRNSGSYNEQFF.